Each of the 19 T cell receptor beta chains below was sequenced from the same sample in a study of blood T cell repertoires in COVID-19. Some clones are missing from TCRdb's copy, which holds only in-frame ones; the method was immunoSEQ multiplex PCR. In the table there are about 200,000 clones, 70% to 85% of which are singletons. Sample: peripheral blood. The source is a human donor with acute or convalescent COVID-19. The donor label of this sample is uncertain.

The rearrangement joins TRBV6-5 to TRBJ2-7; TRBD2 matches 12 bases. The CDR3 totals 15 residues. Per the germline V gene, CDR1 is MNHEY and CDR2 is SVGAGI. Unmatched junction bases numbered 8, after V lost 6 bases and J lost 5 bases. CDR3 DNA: TGTGCCAGCAGCCTAACTAGCGGGAGGATCGACGAGCAGTACTTC. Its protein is CASSLTSGRIDEQYF.

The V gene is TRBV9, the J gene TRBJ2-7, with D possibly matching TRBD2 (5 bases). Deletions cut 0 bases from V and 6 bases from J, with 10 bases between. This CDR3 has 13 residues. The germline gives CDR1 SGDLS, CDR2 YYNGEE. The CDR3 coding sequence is TGTGCCAGCAGCGTAGGAGGGCCCGGCGAGCAGTACTTC. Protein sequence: CASSVGGPGEQYF.

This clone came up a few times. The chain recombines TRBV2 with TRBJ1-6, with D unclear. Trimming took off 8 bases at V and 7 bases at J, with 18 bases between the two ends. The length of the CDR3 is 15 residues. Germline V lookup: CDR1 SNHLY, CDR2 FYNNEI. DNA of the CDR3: TGTGCCAGCGATCCGACTTACTCGGGGAATTCACCCCTCCACTTT. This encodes CASDPTYSGNSPLHF. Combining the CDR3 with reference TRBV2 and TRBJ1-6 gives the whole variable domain EPEVTQTPSHQVTQMGQEVILRCVPISNHLYFYWYRQILGQKVEFLVSFYNNEISEKSEIFDDQFSVERPDGSNFTLKIRSTKLEDSAMYFCASDPTYSGNSPLHFGNGTRLTVT.

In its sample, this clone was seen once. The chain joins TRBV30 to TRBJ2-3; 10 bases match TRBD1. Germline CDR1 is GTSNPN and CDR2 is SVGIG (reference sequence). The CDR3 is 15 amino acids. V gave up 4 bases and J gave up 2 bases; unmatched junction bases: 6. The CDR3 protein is CAWTSGQGFTDTQYF. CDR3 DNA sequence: TGTGCCTGGACCTCGGGACAGGGGTTCACAGATACGCAGTATTTT.

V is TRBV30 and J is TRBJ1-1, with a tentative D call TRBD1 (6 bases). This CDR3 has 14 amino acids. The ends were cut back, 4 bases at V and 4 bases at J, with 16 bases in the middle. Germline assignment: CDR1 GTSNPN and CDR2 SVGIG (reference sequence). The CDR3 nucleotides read TGTGCCTGGACCCCAGGGGTGTTACGCACTGAAGCTTTCTTT. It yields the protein CAWTPGVLRTEAFF. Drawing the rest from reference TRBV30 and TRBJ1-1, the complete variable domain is SQTIHQWPATLVQPVGSPLSLECTVEGTSNPNLYWYRQAAGRGLQLLFYSVGIGQISSEVPQNLSASRPQDRQFILSSKKLLLSDSGFYLCAWTPGVLRTEAFFGQGTRLTVV.

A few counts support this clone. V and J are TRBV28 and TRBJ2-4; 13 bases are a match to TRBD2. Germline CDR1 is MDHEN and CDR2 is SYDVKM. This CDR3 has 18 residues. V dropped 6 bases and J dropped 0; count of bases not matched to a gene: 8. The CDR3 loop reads CASSPGTSGNLAKNIQYF. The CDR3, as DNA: TGTGCCAGCAGCCCAGGGACTAGCGGGAATTTAGCCAAAAACATTCAGTACTTC. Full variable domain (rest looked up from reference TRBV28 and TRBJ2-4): DVKVTQSSRYLVKRTGEKVFLECVQDMDHENMFWYRQDPGLGLRLIYFSYDVKMKEKGDIPEGYSVSREKKERFSLILESASTNQTSMYLCASSPGTSGNLAKNIQYFGAGTRLSVL.

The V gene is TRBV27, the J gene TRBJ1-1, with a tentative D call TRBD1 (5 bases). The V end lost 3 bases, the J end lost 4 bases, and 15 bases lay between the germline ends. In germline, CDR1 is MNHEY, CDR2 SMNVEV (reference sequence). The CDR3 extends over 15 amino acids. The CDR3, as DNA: TGTGCCAGCAGTTTGGGGGTGGGGGGTTTCACTGAAGCTTTCTTT. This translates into CASSLGVGGFTEAFF.

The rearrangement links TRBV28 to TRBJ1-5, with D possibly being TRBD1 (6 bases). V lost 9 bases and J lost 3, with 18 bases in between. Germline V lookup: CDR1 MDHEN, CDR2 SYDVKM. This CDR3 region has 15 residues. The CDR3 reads CASGGAGTPNQPQHF. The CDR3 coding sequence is TGTGCCAGTGGTGGGGCCGGGACACCCAATCAGCCCCAGCATTTT.

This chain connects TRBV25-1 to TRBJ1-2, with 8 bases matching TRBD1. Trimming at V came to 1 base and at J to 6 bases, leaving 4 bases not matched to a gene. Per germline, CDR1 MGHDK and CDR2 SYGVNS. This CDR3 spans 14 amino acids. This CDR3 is CASSEFNRGNGYTF. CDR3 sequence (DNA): TGTGCCAGCAGTGAATTTAACAGGGGGAATGGCTACACCTTC.

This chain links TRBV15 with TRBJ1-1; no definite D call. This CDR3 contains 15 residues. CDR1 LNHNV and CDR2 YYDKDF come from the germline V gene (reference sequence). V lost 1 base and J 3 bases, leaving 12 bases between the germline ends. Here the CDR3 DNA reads TGTGCCACCAGCAGAGGAGGTGCTGGCGACACTGAAGCTTTCTTT. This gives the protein CATSRGGAGDTEAFF.

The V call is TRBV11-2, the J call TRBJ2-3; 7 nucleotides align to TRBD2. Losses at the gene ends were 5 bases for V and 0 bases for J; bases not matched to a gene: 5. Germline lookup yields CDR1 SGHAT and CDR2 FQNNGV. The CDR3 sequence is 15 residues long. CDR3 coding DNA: TGTGCCAGCAGCCAAGGTAGCGGGAGCACAGATACGCAGTATTTT. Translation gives CASSQGSGSTDTQYF.

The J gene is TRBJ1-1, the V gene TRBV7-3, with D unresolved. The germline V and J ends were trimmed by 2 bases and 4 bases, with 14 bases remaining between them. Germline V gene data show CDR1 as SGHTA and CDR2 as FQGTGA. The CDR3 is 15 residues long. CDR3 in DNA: TGTGCCAGCAGCTTATTAGCAGTGCAGAGCACTGAAGCTTTCTTT. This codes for CASSLLAVQSTEAFF.

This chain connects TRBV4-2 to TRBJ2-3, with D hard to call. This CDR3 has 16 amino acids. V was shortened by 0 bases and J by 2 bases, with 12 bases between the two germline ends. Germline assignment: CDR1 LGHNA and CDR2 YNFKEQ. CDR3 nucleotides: TGTGCCAGCAGCCAAGATATGGCAGGCCCCACAGATACGCAGTATTTT. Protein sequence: CASSQDMAGPTDTQYF.

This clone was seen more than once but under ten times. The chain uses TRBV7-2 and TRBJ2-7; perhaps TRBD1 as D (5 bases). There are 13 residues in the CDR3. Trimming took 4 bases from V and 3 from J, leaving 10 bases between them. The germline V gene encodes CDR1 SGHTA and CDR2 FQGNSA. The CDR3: CASSSRRGYEQYF. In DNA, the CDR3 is TGTGCCAGCAGCTCCCGAAGGGGCTACGAGCAGTACTTC.

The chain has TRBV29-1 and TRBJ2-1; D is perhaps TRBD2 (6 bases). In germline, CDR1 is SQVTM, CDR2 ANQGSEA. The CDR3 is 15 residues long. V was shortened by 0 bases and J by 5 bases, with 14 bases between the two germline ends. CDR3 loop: CSVEDPGTPHNEQFF. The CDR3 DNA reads TGCAGCGTTGAAGATCCGGGGACTCCACACAATGAGCAGTTCTTC.

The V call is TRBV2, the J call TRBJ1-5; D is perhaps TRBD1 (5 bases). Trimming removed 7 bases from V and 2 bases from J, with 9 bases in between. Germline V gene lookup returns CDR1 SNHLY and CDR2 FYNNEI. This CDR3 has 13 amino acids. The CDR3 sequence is CASTSRGNQPQHF. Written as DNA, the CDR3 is TGTGCCAGCACAAGCAGGGGCAATCAGCCCCAGCATTTT.

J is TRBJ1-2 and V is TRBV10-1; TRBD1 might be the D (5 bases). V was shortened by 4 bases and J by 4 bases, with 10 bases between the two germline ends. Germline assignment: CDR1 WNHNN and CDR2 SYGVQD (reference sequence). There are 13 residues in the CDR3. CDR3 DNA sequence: TGCGCCAGCAGTGCGGGGGTCGGCTATGGCTACACCTTC. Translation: CASSAGVGYGYTF.

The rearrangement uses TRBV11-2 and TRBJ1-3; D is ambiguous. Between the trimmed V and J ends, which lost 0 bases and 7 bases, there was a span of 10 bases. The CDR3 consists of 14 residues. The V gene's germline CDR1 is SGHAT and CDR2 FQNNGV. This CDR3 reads CASSLDTGRNTIYF. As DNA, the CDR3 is TGTGCCAGCAGCTTAGATACGGGGAGGAACACCATATATTTT.

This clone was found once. This chain's CDR3 is CASSPQSASGRASDTQYF. The CDR3 bases are TGTGCCAGCAGTCCCCAGAGCGCTAGCGGGAGGGCGTCAGATACGCAGTATTTT. This rearrangement joins TRBV6-6 to TRBJ2-3, with TRBD2 identical over 12 bases. Germline V gene sequence: CDR1 MNHNY, CDR2 SVGAGI (reference sequence). The V segment lost 5 bases and the J segment 4 bases; nucleotides outside the gene matches: 13. The CDR3 is made up of 18 amino acids.